The next 14 T cell receptor beta chains were all read from a single sample in a study of cytomegalovirus exposure and HLA in healthy donors. PCR was performed using 60 Vbeta and 13 Jbeta primers. The data were produced by immunoSEQ multiplex PCR, yet TCRdb's version contains in-frame clones alone and is incomplete. Here the sample spans around 150,000 clones, about 76% being singletons. The sample consisted of PBMCs. Source of these receptors: a female donor in good health and CMV-seronegative.

The sample holds a few counts of this clone. This sequence joins TRBV11-2 and TRBJ2-2; 9 bases align to TRBD1. The CDR3 runs 15 residues. Trimming at V came to 5 bases and at J to 1 base, leaving 2 bases not matched to a gene. Germline lookup yields CDR1 SGHAT and CDR2 FQNNGV. CDR3: CASSRTGENTGELFF. DNA for the CDR3: TGTGCCAGCAGCCGGACAGGGGAGAACACCGGGGAGCTGTTTTTT.

V and J are TRBV2 and TRBJ1-1, with D possibly matching TRBD1 (5 bases). The CDR3 has 13 amino acids. Germline CDR1 is SNHLY and CDR2 is FYNNEI. The V and J ends lost 3 bases and 1 base respectively, with 6 bases between them. The CDR3 protein is CASSDDRNTEAFF. The CDR3 nucleotides read TGTGCCAGCAGTGACGACAGGAACACTGAAGCTTTCTTT.

The rearrangement links TRBV19 to TRBJ2-7; D might be TRBD2 (7 bases). Gene TRBJ2-5 matches the end of the DNA better, so the J call may be wrong. The CDR3 sequence is 14 residues long. The germline V gene has CDR1 LNHDA and CDR2 SQIVND (reference sequence). CDR3 loop: CASSKGGGTTTQYF. The DNA of the CDR3 is TGTGCCAGTAGCAAGGGGGGAGGGACCACGACCCAGTACTTC.

The DNA for the CDR3 is TGTGCCAGCTCACCTGCCCCAGGGGGCAGCGAGCAGTACTTC. Its protein is CASSPAPGGSEQYF. V usage is TRBV18 and J usage is TRBJ2-7; TRBD1 agrees at 8 bases. The CDR3 is made up of 14 amino acids. V dropped 3 bases and J dropped 6; count of bases not matched to a gene: 7. Germline CDR1 and CDR2: KGHSH and LQKENI.

This chain connects TRBV28 to TRBJ2-7; 7 bases fit TRBD2. V dropped 5 bases and J dropped 0; count of bases not matched to a gene: 7. The germline V gene encodes CDR1 MDHEN and CDR2 SYDVKM. The CDR3 length is 15 residues. The CDR3 here is CASSGLVLSSYEQYF. Written as DNA, the CDR3 is TGTGCCAGCAGTGGACTAGTCCTTAGCTCCTACGAGCAGTACTTC.

The chain combines TRBV2 with TRBJ1-5; TRBD1 matches 10 bases. CDR1 and CDR2 from the germline V gene are SNHLY and FYNNEI. V lost 6 bases to trimming and J lost 8 bases; unmatched junction nucleotides: 13. The CDR3 contains 16 residues. CDR3 DNA: TGTGCCAGCAGCAAAAGTCCGGGACAGGGGAGTGAGCCCCAGCATTTT. This codes for CASSKSPGQGSEPQHF.

The chain joins TRBV6-5 to TRBJ2-1, with TRBD2 as a possible D gene (5 bases). The CDR3 consists of 16 residues. The germline V gene encodes CDR1 MNHEY and CDR2 SVGAGI. V was trimmed by 0 bases and J by 4 bases, leaving 13 bases between them. Here the CDR3 reads CASSYSFERRYNEQFF. The CDR3 region has the DNA TGTGCCAGCAGTTACTCGTTCGAGCGGAGATACAATGAGCAGTTCTTC.

The V and J genes are TRBV9 and TRBJ1-4, with 9 bases fitting TRBD1. This CDR3 is 15 amino acids long. Unmatched junction bases numbered 6, after V lost 3 bases and J lost 6 bases. In germline, CDR1 is SGDLS, CDR2 YYNGEE. For the CDR3, the DNA is TGTGCCAGCAGCGGAGGGGACAGGGTAGATGAAAAACTGTTTTTT. Its protein is CASSGGDRVDEKLFF.

This sequence joins TRBV6-5 and TRBJ1-2, with D possibly being TRBD1 (6 bases). The CDR3 is 14 residues long. The V gene's germline CDR1 is MNHEY and CDR2 SVGAGI. V was shortened by 6 bases and J by 12 bases, with 23 bases between the two germline ends. This CDR3 reads CASSSWGPPMMNTF. CDR3 coding DNA: TGTGCCAGCAGCTCTTGGGGGCCGCCTATGATGAACACCTTC.

CDR3 coding DNA: TGCGCCAGCAGCTTTGGTCTAGCGGGAGAGGTTGATACGCAGTATTTT. Its translation: CASSFGLAGEVDTQYF. This rearrangement joins TRBV5-1 to TRBJ2-3, with TRBD2 identical over 10 bases. CDR3 length: 16 amino acids. With V trimmed by 2 bases and J by 6 bases, 9 bases remained unmatched. CDR1 and CDR2 (germline): SGHRS, YFSETQ. The full variable domain, in which reference TRBV5-1 and TRBJ2-3 provide the parts outside the CDR3, is KAGVTQTPRYLIKTRGQQVTLSCSPISGHRSVSWYQQTPGQGLQFLFEYFSETQRNKGNFPGRFSGRQFSNSRSEMNVSTLELGDSALYLCASSFGLAGEVDTQYFGPGTRLTVL.

The rearrangement links TRBV4-1 to TRBJ1-3; 7 bases agree with TRBD1. The V segment lost 6 bases and the J segment 4 bases; nucleotides outside the gene matches: 9. The CDR3 sequence is 15 residues long. Germline-derived CDR1 and CDR2 are MGHRA and YSYEKL. CDR3 protein: CASSPRDREGNTIYF. As DNA, the CDR3 is TGCGCCAGCAGTCCCCGGGACAGAGAGGGAAACACCATATATTTT.

This chain links TRBV19 with TRBJ2-7; 8 bases are shared with TRBD1. V shed 3 bases and J 2 bases; nucleotides not matched to a gene: 3. The V gene's germline CDR1 is LNHDA and CDR2 SQIVND (reference sequence). This CDR3 is 14 amino acids long. For the CDR3, the DNA is TGTGCCAGTAGTATCGACAGGGGACCCTACGAGCAGTACTTC. Translating it yields CASSIDRGPYEQYF.

The rearrangement uses TRBV5-6 and TRBJ1-6; 10 nucleotides align to TRBD1. The CDR3 loop spans 16 amino acids. V shed 4 bases, J shed 8 bases, and the junction held 9 bases outside the gene matches. Germline V gene data show CDR1 as SGHDT and CDR2 as YYEEEE. For the CDR3, the DNA is TGTGCCAGCAGCCGCCGGGACAGGGGCTTTTATTCACCCCTCCACTTT. Translating gives CASSRRDRGFYSPLHF. The full variable domain, rest sourced from reference TRBV5-6 and TRBJ1-6, is DAGVTQSPTHLIKTRGQQVTLRCSPKSGHDTVSWYQQALGQGPQFIFQYYEEEERQRGNFPDRFSGHQFPNYSSELNVNALLLGDSALYLCASSRRDRGFYSPLHFGNGTRLTVT.

In its sample, this clone was seen a few times. The chain couples TRBV7-9 to TRBJ2-5, with TRBD1 matching over 8 bases. Germline CDR1 is SEHNR and CDR2 is FQNEAQ (reference sequence). The CDR3 sequence is 15 residues long. Trimming at V came to 5 bases and at J to 2 bases, leaving 7 bases not matched to a gene. As DNA, the CDR3 is TGTGCCAGCAGCCCAAGGGACAGGCCTCAAGAGACCCAGTACTTC. Translating gives CASSPRDRPQETQYF.